This T cell receptor (beta chain) came from a study of long-term antiretroviral therapy in people with HIV. With V trimmed by 3 bases and J by 3 bases, 8 bases remained unmatched. CDR3 length: 16 amino acids. Germline V lookup: CDR1 SGDLS, CDR2 YYNGEE. Running of the v3.0 immunoSEQ assay took place at survey level. Sequencing used immunoSEQ multiplex PCR; TCRdb keeps in-frame clones, though not all of them. The top ten hold around 3.9% of the sample, which has around 40,000 clones, 86% seen once. The sequences come from unsorted PBMCs, collected just before starting antiretroviral therapy. The genes are TRBV9 and TRBJ1-2, with 10 bases matching TRBD1. This sequence originates from a young woman with HIV. The CDR3 region is CASSASTGTGDYGYTF. The CDR3 nucleotides read TGTGCCAGCAGCGCATCTACCGGGACAGGGGACTATGGCTACACCTTC. Full variable domain (remainder filled in from reference TRBV9 and TRBJ1-2): DSGVTQTPKHLITATGQRVTLRCSPRSGDLSVYWYQQSLDQGLQFLIQYYNGEERAKGNILERFSAQQFPDLHSELNLSSLELGDSALYFCASSASTGTGDYGYTFGSGTRLTVV.